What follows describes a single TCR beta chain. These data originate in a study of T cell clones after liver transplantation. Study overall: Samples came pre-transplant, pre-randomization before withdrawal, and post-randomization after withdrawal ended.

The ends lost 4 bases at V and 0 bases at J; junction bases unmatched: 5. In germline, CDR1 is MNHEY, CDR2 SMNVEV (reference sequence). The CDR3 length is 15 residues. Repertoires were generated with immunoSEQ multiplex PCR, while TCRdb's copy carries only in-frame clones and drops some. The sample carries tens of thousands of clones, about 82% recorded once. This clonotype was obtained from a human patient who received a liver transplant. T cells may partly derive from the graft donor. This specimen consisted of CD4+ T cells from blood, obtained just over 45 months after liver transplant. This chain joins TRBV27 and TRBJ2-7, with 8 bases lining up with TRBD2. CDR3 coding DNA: TGTGCCAGCAGTTCCCCGGGAGGGCCCTCCTACGAGCAGTACTTC. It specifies CASSSPGGPSYEQYF.